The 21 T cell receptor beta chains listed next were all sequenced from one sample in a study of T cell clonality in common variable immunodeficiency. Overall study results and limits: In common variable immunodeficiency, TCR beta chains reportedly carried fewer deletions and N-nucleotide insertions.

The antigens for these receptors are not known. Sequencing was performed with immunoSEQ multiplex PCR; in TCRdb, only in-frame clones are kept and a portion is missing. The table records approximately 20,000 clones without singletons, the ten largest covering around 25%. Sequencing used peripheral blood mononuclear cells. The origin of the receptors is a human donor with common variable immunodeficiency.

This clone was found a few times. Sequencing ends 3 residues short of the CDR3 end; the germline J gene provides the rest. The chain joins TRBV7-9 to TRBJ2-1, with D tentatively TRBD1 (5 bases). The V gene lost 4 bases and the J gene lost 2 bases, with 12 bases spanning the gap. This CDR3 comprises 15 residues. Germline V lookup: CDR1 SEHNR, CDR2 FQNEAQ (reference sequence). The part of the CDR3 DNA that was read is TGTGCCAGCAGCTCCCAGGGCGACCCCTACAATGAG. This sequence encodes CASSSQGDPYNE. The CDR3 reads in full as CASSSQGDPYNEQFF.

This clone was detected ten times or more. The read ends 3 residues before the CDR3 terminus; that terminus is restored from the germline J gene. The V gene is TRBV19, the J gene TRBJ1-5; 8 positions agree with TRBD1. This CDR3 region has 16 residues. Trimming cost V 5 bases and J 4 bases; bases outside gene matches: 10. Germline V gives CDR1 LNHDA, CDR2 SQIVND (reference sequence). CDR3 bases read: TGTGCCAGTAGTTGGACAGGGAACAATCCAAATCAGCCC. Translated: CASSWTGNNPNQP. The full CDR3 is CASSWTGNNPNQPQHF.

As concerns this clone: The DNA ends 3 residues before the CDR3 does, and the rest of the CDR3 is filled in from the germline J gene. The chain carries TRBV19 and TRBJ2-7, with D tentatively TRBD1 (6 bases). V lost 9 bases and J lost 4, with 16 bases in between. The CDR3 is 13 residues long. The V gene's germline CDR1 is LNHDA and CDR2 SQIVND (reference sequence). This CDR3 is CASSYRVGYEQYF. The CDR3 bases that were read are TGTGCCAGCAGTTACAGGGTTGGTTACGAG.

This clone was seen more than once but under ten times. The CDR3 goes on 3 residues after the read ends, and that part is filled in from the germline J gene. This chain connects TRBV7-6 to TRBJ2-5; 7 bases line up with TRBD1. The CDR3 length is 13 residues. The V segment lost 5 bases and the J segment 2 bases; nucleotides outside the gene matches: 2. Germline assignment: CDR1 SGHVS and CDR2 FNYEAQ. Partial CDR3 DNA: TGTGCCAGCAGCCCGGGACAGCAAGAGACC. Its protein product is CASSPGQQET. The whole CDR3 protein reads CASSPGQQETQYF.

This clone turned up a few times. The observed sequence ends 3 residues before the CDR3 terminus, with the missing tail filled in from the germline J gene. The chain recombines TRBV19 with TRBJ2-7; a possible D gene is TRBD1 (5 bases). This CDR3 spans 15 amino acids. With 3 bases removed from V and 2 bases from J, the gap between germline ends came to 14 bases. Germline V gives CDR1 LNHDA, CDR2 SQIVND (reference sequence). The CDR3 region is CASSMSREGTYEQYF. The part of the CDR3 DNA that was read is TGTGCCAGTAGTATGTCCAGGGAAGGAACCTACGAG.

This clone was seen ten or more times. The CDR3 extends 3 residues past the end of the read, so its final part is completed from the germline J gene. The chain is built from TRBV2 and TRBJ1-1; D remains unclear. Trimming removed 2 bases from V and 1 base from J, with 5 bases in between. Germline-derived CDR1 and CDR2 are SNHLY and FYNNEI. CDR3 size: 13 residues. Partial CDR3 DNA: TGTGCCAGCAGTGAATTTAAGAACACTGAA. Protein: CASSEFKNTE. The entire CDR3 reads CASSEFKNTEAFF.

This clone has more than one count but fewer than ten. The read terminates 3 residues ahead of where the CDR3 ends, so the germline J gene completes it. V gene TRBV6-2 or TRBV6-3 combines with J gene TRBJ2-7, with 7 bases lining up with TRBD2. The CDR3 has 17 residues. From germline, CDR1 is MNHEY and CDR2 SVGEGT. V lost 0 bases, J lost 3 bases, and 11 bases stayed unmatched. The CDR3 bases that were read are TGTGCCAGCAGTTACTCGCTAGGTCCGGGACTACTCTACGAG. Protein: CASSYSLGPGLLYE. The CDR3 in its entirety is CASSYSLGPGLLYEQYF.

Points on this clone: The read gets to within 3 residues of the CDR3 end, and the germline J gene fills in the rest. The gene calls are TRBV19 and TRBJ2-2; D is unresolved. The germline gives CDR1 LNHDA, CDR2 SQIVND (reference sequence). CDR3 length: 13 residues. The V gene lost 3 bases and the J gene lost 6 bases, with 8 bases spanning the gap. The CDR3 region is CASSIGRAGELFF. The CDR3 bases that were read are TGTGCCAGTAGTATTGGTAGGGCCGGGGAG.

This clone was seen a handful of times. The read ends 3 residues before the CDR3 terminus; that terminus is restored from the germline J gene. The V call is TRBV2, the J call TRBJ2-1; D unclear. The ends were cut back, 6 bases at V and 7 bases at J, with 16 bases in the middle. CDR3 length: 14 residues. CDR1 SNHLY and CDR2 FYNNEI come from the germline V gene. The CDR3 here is CASSLDLLRNEQFF. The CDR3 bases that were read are TGTGCCAGCAGCCTAGACCTCCTGAGGAATGAG.

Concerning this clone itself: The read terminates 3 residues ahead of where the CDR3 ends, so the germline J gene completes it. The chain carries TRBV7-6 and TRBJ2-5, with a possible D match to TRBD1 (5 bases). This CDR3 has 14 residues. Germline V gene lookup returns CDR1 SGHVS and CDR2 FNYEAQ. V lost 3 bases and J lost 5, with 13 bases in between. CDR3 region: CASSFPGAAETQYF. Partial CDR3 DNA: TGTGCCAGCAGCTTCCCTGGGGCGGCGGAGACC.

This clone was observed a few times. The chain's CDR3 is CAWTRDSYTEAFF. Partial CDR3 DNA: TGTGCCTGGACCCGGGACAGCTACACTGAA. The gene calls are TRBV30 and TRBJ1-1; TRBD1 agrees at 7 bases. The CDR3 extends 3 residues past the end of the read, so its final part is completed from the germline J gene. This CDR3 region has 13 residues. V lost 4 bases and J lost 3; bases outside the gene matches: 5. Germline lookup yields CDR1 GTSNPN and CDR2 SVGIG (reference sequence).

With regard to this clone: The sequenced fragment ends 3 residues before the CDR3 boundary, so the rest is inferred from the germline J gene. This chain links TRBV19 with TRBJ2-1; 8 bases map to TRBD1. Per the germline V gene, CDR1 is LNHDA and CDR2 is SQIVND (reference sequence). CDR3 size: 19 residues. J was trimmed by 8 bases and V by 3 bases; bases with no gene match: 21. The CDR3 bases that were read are TGTGCCAGTAGTATGGGACAAGGGGTGAGAACAGGGGGTTTCTATGAG. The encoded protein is CASSMGQGVRTGGFYE. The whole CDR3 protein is CASSMGQGVRTGGFYEQFF.

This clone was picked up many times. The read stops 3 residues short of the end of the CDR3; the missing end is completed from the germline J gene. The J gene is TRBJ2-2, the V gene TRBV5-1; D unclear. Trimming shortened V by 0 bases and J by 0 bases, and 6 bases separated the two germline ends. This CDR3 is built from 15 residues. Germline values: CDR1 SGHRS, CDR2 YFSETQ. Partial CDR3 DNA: TGCGCCAGCAGCTTGGGCAGCGCGAACACCGGGGAG. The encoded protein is CASSLGSANTGE. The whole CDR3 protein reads CASSLGSANTGELFF.

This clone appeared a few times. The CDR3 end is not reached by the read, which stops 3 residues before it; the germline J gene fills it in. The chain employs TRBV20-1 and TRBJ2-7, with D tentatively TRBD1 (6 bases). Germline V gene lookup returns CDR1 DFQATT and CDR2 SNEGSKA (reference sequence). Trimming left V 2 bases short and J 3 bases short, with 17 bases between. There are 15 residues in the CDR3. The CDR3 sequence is CSARSDRDKYYEQYF. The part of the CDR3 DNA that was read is TGCAGTGCTAGATCTGATAGGGACAAATACTACGAG.

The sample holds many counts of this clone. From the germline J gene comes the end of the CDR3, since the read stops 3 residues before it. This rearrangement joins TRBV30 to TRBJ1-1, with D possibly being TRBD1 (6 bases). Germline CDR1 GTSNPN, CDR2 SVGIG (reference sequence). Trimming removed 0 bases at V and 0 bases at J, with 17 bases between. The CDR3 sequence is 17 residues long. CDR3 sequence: CAWSVSSWGQLNTEAFF. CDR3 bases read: TGTGCCTGGAGTGTCAGTTCTTGGGGACAACTGAACACTGAA.

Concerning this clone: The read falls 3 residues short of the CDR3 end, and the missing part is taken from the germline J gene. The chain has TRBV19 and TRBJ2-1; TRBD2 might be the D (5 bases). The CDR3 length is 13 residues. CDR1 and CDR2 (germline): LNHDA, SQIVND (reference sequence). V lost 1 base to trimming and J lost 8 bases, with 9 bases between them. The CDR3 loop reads CASSIGPSYEQFF. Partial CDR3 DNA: TGTGCCAGTAGTATAGGCCCTAGCTATGAG.

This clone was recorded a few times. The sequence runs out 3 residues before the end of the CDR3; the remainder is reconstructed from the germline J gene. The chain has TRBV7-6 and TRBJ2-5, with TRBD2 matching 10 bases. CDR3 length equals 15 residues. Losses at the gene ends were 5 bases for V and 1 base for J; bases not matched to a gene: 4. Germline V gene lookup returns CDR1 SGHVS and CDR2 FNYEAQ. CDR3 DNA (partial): TGTGCCAGCAGCCGAAGACTAGCGGGCCAAGAGACC. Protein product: CASSRRLAGQET. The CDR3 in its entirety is CASSRRLAGQETQYF. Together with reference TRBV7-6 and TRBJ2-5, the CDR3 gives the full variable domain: GAGVSQSPRYKVTKRGQDVALRCDPISGHVSLYWYRQALGQGPEFLTYFNYEAQQDKSGLPNDRFSAERPEGSISTLTIQRTEQRDSAMYRCASSRRLAGQETQYFGPGTRLLVL.

The sequenced CDR3 bases are TGTGCCAGCTCATCGACAGGGGGCTATGACACCGGGGAG. Amino acid sequence: CASSSTGGYDTGE. The full CDR3 reads CASSSTGGYDTGELFF. The V and J genes are TRBV18 and TRBJ2-2; 10 bases align to TRBD1. The CDR3 extends 3 residues past the end of the read, so its final part is completed from the germline J gene. Germline loops: CDR1 KGHSH, CDR2 LQKENI. The CDR3 runs to 16 residues. The trim removed 5 bases at V and 3 bases at J, leaving 6 bases unmatched.

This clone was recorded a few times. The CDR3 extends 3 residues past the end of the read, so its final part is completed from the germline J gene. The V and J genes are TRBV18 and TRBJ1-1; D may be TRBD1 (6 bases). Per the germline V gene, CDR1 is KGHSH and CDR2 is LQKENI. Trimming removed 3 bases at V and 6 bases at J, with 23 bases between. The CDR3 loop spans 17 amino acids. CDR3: CASSPQPTGQFSAEAFF. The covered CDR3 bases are TGTGCCAGCTCACCCCAACCCACCGGACAGTTTTCTGCTGAA.

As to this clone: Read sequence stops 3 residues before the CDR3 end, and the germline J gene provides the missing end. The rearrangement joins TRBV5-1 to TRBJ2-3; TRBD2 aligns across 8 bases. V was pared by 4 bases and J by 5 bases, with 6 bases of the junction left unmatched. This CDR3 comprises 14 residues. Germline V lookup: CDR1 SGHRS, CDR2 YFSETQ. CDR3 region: CASSPGLALDTQYF. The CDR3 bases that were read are TGCGCCAGCAGCCCCGGACTAGCTTTAGATACG.

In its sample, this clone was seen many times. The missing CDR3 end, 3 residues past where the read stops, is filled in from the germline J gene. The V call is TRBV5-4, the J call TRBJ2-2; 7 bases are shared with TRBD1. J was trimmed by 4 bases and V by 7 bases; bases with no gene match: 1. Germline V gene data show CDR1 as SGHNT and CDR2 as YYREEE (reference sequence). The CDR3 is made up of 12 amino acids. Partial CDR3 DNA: TGTGCCAGCTACAGGGGCACCGGGGAG. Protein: CASYRGTGE. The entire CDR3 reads CASYRGTGELFF.